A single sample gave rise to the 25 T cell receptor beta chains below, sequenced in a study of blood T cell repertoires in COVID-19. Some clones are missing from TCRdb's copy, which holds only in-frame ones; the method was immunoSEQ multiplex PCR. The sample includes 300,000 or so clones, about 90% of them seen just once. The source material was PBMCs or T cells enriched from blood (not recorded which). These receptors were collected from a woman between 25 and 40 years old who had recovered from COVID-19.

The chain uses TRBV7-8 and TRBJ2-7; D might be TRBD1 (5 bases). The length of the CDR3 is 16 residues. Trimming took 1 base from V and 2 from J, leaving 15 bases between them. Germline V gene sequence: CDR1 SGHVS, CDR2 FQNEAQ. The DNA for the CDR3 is TGTGCCAGCAGCTTAGGGGGCAGGGTGGATCCCTACGAGCAGTACTTC. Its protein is CASSLGGRVDPYEQYF.

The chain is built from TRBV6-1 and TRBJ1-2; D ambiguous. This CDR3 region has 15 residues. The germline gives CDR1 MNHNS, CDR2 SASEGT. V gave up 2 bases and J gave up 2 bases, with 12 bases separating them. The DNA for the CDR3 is TGTGCCAGCAGTGAATGGCAAGTCTCCAACTATGGCTACACCTTC. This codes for CASSEWQVSNYGYTF.

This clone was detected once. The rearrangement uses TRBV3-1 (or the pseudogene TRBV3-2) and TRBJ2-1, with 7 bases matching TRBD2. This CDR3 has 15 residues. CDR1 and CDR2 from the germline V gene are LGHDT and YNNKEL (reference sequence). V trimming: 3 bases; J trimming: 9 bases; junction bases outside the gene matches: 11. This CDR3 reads CASSQGDLAGGEQFF. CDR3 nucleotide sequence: TGTGCCAGCAGCCAGGGGGACTTAGCGGGCGGTGAGCAGTTCTTC.

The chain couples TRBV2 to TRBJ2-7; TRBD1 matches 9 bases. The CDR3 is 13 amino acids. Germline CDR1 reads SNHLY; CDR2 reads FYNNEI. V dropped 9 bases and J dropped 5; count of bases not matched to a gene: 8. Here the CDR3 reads CASRDRVNDEQYF. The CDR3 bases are TGTGCCAGTCGGGACAGGGTGAACGACGAGCAGTACTTC.

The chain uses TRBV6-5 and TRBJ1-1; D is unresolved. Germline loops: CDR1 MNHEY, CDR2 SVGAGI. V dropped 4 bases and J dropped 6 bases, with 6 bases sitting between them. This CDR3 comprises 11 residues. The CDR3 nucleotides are TGTGCCAGCAGTTCCCCCTCTGAAGCTTTCTTT. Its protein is CASSSPSEAFF.

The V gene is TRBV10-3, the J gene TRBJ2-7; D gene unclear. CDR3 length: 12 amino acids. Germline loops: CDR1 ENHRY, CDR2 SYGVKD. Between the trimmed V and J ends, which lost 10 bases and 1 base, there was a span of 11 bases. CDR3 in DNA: TGTGCCACGGCAGGCGATTCCTACGAGCAGTACTTC. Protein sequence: CATAGDSYEQYF.

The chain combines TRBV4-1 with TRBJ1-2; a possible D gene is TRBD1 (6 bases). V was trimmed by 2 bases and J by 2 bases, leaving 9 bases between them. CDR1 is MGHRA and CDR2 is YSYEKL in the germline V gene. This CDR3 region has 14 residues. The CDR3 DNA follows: TGCGCCAGCAGCCAACATACAGGGAACTATGGCTACACCTTC. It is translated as CASSQHTGNYGYTF.

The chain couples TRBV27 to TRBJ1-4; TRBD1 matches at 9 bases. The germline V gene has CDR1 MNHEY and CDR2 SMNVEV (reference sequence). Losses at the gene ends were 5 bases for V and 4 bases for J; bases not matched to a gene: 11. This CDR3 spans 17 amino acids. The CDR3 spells CASSRGQGGLVNEKLFF. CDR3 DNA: TGTGCCAGCAGTAGGGGACAGGGTGGGTTAGTTAATGAAAAACTGTTTTTT.

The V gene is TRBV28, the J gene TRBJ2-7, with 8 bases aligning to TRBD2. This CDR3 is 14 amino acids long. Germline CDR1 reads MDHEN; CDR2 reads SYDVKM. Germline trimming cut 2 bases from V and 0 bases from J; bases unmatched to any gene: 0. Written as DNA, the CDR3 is TGTGCCAGCAGTTTAGGACTAGCCTCCTACGAGCAGTACTTC. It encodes CASSLGLASYEQYF.

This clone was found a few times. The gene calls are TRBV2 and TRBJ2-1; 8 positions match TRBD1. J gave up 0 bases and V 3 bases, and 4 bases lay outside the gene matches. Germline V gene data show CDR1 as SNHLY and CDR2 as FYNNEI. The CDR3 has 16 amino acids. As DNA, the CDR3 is TGTGCCAGCAGTGACTCGGGACAGGTCTCCTACAATGAGCAGTTCTTC. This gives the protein CASSDSGQVSYNEQFF.

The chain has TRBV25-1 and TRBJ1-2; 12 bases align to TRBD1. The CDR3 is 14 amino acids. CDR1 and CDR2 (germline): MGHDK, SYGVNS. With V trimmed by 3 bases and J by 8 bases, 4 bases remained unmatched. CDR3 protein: CASSDPGTGGGYTF. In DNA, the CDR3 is TGTGCCAGCAGTGACCCCGGGACAGGGGGCGGCTACACCTTC.

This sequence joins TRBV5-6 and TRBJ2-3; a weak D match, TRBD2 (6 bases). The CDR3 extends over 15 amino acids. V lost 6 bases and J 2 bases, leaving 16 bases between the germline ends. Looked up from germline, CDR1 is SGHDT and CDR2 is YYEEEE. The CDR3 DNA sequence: TGTGCCAGCACCCTGGGCGGGGAGAACACAGATACGCAGTATTTT. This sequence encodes CASTLGGENTDTQYF.

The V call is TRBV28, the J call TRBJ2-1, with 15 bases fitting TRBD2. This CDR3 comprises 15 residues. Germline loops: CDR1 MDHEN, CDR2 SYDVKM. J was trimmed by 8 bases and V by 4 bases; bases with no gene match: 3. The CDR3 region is CASSSGLAGGYEQFF. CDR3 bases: TGTGCCAGCAGTTCGGGACTAGCGGGGGGTTATGAGCAGTTCTTC. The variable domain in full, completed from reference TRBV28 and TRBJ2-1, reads DVKVTQSSRYLVKRTGEKVFLECVQDMDHENMFWYRQDPGLGLRLIYFSYDVKMKEKGDIPEGYSVSREKKERFSLILESASTNQTSMYLCASSSGLAGGYEQFFGPGTRLTVL.

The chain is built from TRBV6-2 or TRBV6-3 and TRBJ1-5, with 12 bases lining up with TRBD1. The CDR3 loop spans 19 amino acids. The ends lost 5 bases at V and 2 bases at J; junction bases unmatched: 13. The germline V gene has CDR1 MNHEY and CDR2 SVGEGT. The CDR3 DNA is TGTGCCAGCAGTACCCGGGACAGGGGGCCGATTCCCCGCAATCAGCCCCAGCATTTT. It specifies CASSTRDRGPIPRNQPQHF.

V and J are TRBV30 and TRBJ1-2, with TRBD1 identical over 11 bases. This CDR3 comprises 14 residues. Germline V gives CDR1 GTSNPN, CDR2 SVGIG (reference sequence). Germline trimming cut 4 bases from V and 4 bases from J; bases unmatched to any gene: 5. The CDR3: CAWTGTGGFYGYTF. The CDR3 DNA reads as TGTGCCTGGACTGGGACAGGGGGATTCTATGGCTACACCTTC. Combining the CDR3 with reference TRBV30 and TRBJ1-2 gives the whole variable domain SQTIHQWPATLVQPVGSPLSLECTVEGTSNPNLYWYRQAAGRGLQLLFYSVGIGQISSEVPQNLSASRPQDRQFILSSKKLLLSDSGFYLCAWTGTGGFYGYTFGSGTRLTVV.

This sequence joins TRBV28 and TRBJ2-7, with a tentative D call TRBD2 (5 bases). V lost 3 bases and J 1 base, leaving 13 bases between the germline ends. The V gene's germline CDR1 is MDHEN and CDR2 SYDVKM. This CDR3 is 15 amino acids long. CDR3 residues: CASSLMGSRSYEQYF. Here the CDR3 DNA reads TGTGCCAGCAGTTTGATGGGGAGTCGGTCCTACGAGCAGTACTTC.

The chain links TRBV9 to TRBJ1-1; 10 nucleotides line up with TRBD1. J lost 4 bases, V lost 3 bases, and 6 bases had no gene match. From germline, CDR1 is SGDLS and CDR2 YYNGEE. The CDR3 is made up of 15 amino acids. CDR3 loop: CASSDQTGGITEAFF. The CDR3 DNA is TGTGCCAGCAGCGACCAGACAGGGGGCATCACTGAAGCTTTCTTT.

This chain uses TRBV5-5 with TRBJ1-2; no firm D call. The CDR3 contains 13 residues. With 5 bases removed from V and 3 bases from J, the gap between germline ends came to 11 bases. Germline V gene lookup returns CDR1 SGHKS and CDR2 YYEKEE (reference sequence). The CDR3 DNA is TGTGCCAGCAGAGACTTACCCTACTATGGCTACACCTTC. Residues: CASRDLPYYGYTF.

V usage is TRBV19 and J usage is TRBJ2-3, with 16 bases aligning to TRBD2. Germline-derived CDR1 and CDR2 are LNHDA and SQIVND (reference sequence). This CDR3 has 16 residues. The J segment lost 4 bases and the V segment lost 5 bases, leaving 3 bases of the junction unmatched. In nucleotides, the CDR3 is TGTGCCAGTAGTCCCGGGACTAGCGGGGGGGCAGATACGCAGTATTTT. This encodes CASSPGTSGGADTQYF.

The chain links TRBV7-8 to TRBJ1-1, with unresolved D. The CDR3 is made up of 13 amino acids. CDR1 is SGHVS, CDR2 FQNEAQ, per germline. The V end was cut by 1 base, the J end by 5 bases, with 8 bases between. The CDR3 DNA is TGTGCCAGCAGCTTAGGAATCGGGACTGAAGCTTTCTTT. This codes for CASSLGIGTEAFF.

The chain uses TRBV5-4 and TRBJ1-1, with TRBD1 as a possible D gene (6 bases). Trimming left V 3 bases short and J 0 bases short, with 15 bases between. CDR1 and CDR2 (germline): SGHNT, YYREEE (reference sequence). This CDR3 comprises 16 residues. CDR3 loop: CASSSYRDNMNTEAFF. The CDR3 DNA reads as TGTGCCAGCAGCTCGTACCGGGACAACATGAACACTGAAGCTTTCTTT.

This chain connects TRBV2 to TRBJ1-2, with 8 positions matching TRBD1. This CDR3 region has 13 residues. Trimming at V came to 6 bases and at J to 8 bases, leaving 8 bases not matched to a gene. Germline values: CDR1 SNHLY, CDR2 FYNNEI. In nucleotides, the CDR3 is TGTGCCAGCAGGACACGACAGGGGAACGGCTACACCTTC. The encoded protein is CASRTRQGNGYTF. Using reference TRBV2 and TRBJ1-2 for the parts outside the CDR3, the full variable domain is EPEVTQTPSHQVTQMGQEVILRCVPISNHLYFYWYRQILGQKVEFLVSFYNNEISEKSEIFDDQFSVERPDGSNFTLKIRSTKLEDSAMYFCASRTRQGNGYTFGSGTRLTVV.

The CDR3 region is CASSIQNAPRQVGEAFF. CDR3 coding DNA: TGTGCCAGTAGTATCCAGAACGCTCCGAGACAGGTGGGTGAAGCTTTCTTT. This sequence joins TRBV19 and TRBJ1-1, with a possible D match to TRBD1 (6 bases). This CDR3 contains 17 residues. Per germline, CDR1 LNHDA and CDR2 SQIVND (reference sequence). Trimming took 3 bases from V and 7 from J, leaving 24 bases between them.

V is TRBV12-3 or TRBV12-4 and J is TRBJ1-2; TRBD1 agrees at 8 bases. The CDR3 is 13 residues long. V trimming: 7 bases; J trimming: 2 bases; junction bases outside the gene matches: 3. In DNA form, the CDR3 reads TGTGCCAGCACCCGGGACAGGAACTATGGCTACACCTTC. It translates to CASTRDRNYGYTF.

As DNA, the CDR3 is TGCAGCGTAGCCAGGGGACAGGCCTACGAGCAGTACTTC. Translating it yields CSVARGQAYEQYF. This rearrangement joins TRBV29-1 to TRBJ2-7, with 8 bases lining up with TRBD1. The germline gives CDR1 SQVTM, CDR2 ANQGSEA. V was pared by 6 bases and J by 2 bases, with 6 bases of the junction left unmatched. This CDR3 region has 13 residues.